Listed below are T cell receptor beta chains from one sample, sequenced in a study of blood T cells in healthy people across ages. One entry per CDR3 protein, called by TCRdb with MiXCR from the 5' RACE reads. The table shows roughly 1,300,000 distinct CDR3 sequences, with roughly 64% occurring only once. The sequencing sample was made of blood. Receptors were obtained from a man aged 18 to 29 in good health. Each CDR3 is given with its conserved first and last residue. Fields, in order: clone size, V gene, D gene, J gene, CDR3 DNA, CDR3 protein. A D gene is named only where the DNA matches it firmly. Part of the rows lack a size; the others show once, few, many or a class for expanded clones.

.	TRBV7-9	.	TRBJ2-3	TGTGCCAGCAGCTTCGAGGATTTTGATACGCAGTATTTT	CASSFEDFDTQYF
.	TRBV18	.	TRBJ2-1	TGTGCCAGCTCACACGAAGGAAGGACCGCCTACAATGAGCAGTTCTTC	CASSHEGRTAYNEQFF
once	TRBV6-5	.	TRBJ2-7	TGTGCCAGCAGTAAGGTGGGGATAACCTACGAGCAGTACTTC	CASSKVGITYEQYF
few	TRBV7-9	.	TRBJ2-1	TGTGCCAGCTCTCTGGTCGGTTCCTACGAGCAGTTCTTC	CASSLVGSYEQFF
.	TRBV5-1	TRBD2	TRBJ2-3	TGCGCCAGCGAACTAGCGGGGGGAGCGGATACGCAGTATTTT	CASELAGGADTQYF
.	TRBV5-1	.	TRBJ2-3	TGCGCCAGCAGCTTGATGGAGGCAGATACGCAGTATTTT	CASSLMEADTQYF
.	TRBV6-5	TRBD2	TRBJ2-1	TGTGCCAGCAGTTCTGGACTAGCGGGAGTCCCCTACAATGAGCAGTTCTTC	CASSSGLAGVPYNEQFF
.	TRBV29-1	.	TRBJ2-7	TGCAGCGTTTTCGCGGAGGGCTACGAGCAGTACTTC	CSVFAEGYEQYF
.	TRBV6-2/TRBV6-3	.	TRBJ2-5	TGTGCCAGCAGTTACTCGATTTTAGCCCAGGAACAAGAGACCCAGTACTTC	CASSYSILAQEQETQYF
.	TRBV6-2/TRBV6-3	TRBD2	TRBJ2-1	TGTGCCAGCAGTTACTATCTATCTAGCGGGGATTACAATGAGCAGTTCTTC	CASSYYLSSGDYNEQFF
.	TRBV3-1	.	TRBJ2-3	TGTGCCAGCAGCCTACCATATGGTAGCGGAGACACAGATACGCAGTATTTT	CASSLPYGSGDTDTQYF
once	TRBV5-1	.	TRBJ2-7	TGCGCCAGCAGCCCAGCCAGGAGGTCCTACGAGCAGTACTTC	CASSPARRSYEQYF
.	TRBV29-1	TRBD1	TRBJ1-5	TGCAGCGTGACAGGGGGCGATCATCAGCCCCAGCATTTT	CSVTGGDHQPQHF
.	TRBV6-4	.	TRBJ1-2	TGTGCCAGCAGTGACTCTCCTCTTGGCTACACCTTC	CASSDSPLGYTF
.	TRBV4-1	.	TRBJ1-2	TGCGCCAGCAGCCTCAACATTAATACAGCTAACTATGGCTACACCTTC	CASSLNINTANYGYTF
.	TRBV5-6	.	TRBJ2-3	TGTGCCAGCAGCTCCCCCATCTCGGGAGCGGTAGATACGCAGTATTTT	CASSSPISGAVDTQYF
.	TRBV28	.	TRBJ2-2	TGTGCCATCAAACCGGGACCCGGGGAGCTGTTTTTT	CAIKPGPGELFF
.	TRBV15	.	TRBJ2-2	TGTGCCACCAGCACCGCCACACGTCATACCGGGGAGCTGTTTTTT	CATSTATRHTGELFF
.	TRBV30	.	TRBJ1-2	TGTGCCTGGAGAGGGGGAGGCTATGGCTACACCTTC	CAWRGGGYGYTF
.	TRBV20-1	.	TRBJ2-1	TGCAGTGCTGGAAACCGGGACACGAATGAGCAGTTCTTC	CSAGNRDTNEQFF
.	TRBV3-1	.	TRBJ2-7	TGTGCCAGCAGCCCCGGGATCCCCTGCGAGCAGTACTTC	CASSPGIPCEQYF
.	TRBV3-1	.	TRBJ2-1	TGTGCCAGCAGCCATCGACTAGTCAATGAGCAGTTCTTC	CASSHRLVNEQFF
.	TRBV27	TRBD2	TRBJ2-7	TGTGCCAGCAGTCCAATGGGACTAGCGGTCTCCTACGAGCAGTACTTC	CASSPMGLAVSYEQYF
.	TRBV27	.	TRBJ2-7	TGTGCCAGCAGTTTCCAGGGTTCCCTCTACGAGCAGTACTTC	CASSFQGSLYEQYF
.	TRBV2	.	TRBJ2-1	TGTGCCATCTCTATCAATGAGCAGTTCTTC	CAISINEQFF
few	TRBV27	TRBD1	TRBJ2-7	TGTGCCAGCAGTTTAAACCCGGGACAGGGGATACACGAGCAGTACTTC	CASSLNPGQGIHEQYF
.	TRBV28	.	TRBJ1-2	TGTGCCAGCAGTGGGAGACCACCTCAACCTTCTAACTATGGCTACACCTTC	CASSGRPPQPSNYGYTF
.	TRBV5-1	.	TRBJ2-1	TGCGCCAGCATGCGCGGCAATGAGCAGTTCTTC	CASMRGNEQFF
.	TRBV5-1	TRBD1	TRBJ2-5	TGCGCCAGCAGCTCTCGGACAGGGGTAGGGGAGACCCAGTACTTC	CASSSRTGVGETQYF
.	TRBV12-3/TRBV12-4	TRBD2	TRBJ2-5	TGTGCCAGCAAACCGGACGGGGGGGTCCAAGAGACCCAGTACTTC	CASKPDGGVQETQYF
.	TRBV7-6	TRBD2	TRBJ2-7	TGTGCCGGCAGCTTAGGGGTTAGCGGGGGCCACGAGCAGTACTTC	CAGSLGVSGGHEQYF
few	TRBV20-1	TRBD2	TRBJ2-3	TGCAGTGCGAACGGACTAGCGGGAGAAGATACGCAGTATTTT	CSANGLAGEDTQYF
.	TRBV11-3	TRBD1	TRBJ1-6	TGTGCCAGCAGCTTCCCCCAGGGGGCCAGGTCACCCCTCCACTTT	CASSFPQGARSPLHF
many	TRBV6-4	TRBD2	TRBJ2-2	TGTGCCAGCAGTAGCGGGGACACCGGGGAGCTGTTTTTT	CASSSGDTGELFF
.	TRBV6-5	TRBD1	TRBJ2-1	TGTGCCAGCTCAATATCCGGGACAGGGGTTGTGTATGAGCAGTTCTTC	CASSISGTGVVYEQFF
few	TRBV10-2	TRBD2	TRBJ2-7	TGCGCCAGCAGTGCCGGGGGGGGGACAATCTACGAGCAGTACTTC	CASSAGGGTIYEQYF
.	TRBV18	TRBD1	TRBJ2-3	TGTGCCAGCTCCCGGGTCAACAGGGGAGCAGCTACGCAGTATTTT	CASSRVNRGAATQYF
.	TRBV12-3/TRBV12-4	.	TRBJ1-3	TGTGCCAACCGAAAGGACCGTCAGGACTTAGACACCATATATTTT	CANRKDRQDLDTIYF
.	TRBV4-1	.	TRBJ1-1	TGCGCCAGCAGCCAAGTAGGCGTGACAGGAGACCTCAACACTGAAGCTTTCTTT	CASSQVGVTGDLNTEAFF